A single sample gave rise to the 3 T cell receptor beta chains below, sequenced in a study of beta chain features in type 1 diabetes. The authors reverse transcribed all of the isolated RNA, so sequencing captured expressed TCRB transcripts. This table comes from immunoSEQ multiplex PCR, and its TCRdb copy is limited to in-frame clones, with some not included. This table holds 330,000 or so clones, about 20% found once. Sequenced: naive CD4+ T cells from blood. The receptors were gathered from a woman between 18 and 29 years old in good health.

This clone occurred a few times. Within the sample, other DNA sequences also encode this same CDR3. This chain joins TRBV9 and TRBJ1-1, with 7 bases fitting TRBD1. In germline, CDR1 is SGDLS, CDR2 YYNGEE. The CDR3 consists of 15 residues. V was pared by 4 bases and J by 0 bases, with 6 bases of the junction left unmatched. The CDR3, as DNA: TGTGCCAGCAGCCCACGACAGGGCTTGAACACTGAAGCTTTCTTT. This translates into CASSPRQGLNTEAFF.

This clone has only a few counts. The V call is TRBV11-2, the J call TRBJ2-7; TRBD1 matches 8 bases. The CDR3 is 16 amino acids. Germline V CDR1 and CDR2: SGHAT, FQNNGV. After removal of 3 bases from V and 7 bases from J, the junction contained 14 bases not matched to a gene. CDR3 residues: CASSFPWGRGPGEQYF. The CDR3 DNA reads as TGTGCCAGCAGCTTCCCTTGGGGCAGGGGGCCTGGTGAGCAGTACTTC.

The chain employs TRBV7-2 and TRBJ2-1, with a tentative D call TRBD2 (5 bases). CDR3 length: 14 amino acids. The germline V and J ends were trimmed by 7 bases and 7 bases, with 17 bases remaining between them. Germline loops: CDR1 SGHTA, CDR2 FQGNSA. The CDR3 region has the DNA TGTGCCAGCACCGAGAGCGGAAGGAGAAATGAGCAGTTCTTC. This encodes CASTESGRRNEQFF.